The clone carrying this T cell receptor (beta chain) was counted ten times or more. Its antigen is undetermined. Attachment of unique molecular identifiers to individual cDNA molecules was performed. TCRdb ran MiXCR on the 5' RACE reads and lists one entry per CDR3 protein. The sample has under 20,000 distinct CDR3 sequences, approximately 6.2% seen once. Deletions cut 5 bases from V and 0 bases from J, with 14 bases between. CDR3 length: 16 amino acids. Germline lookup yields CDR1 MNHNY and CDR2 SVGAGI (reference sequence). This specimen belongs to a study of early T cells in non-severe SARS-CoV-2 infection. Study details: Chains stayed unpaired after sequencing of bulk RNA from unsorted whole blood.

Study-wide results and caveats: VDJdb-based matching was biased toward anti-spike CD8 responses and missed private and CD4 specificities.

The sequenced material came from whole blood. This TCR came from an adult who was a healthcare worker with PCR-confirmed SARS-CoV-2 infection or an uninfected control (not recorded which). The chain couples TRBV6-6 to TRBJ2-1; D might be TRBD2 (6 bases). CDR3 in DNA: TGTGCCAGCAGTCAGGGACTTTTCAGCTCCTACAATGAGCAGTTCTTC. This encodes CASSQGLFSSYNEQFF.